The present entry profiles one T cell receptor (beta chain) with its context. Its antigen is unidentified. Both 60 Vbeta primers and 13 Jbeta primers went into the PCR. Clones were read by immunoSEQ multiplex PCR, and TCRdb kept only the in-frame ones, dropping some. The table includes some 100,000 clones, 79% detected once. The sample originates from a study of cytomegalovirus exposure and HLA in healthy donors. In nominal health when sampled, donors likely had unrecorded immune exposures nonetheless. Deletions cut 1 base from V and 2 bases from J, with 3 bases between. This CDR3 spans 12 amino acids. CDR1 SEHNR and CDR2 FQNEAQ come from the germline V gene (reference sequence). General observations from the study: 164 TCR beta chains were listed as cytomegalovirus-associated.

The TCR sequence derives from a female donor in good health and CMV-seropositive. This sequence joins TRBV7-9 and TRBJ2-7; D is unresolved. The sequencing input was PBMCs. CDR3 in DNA: TGTGCCAGCAGCTTAGTAGCCTACGAGCAGTACTTC. Amino acid sequence: CASSLVAYEQYF.